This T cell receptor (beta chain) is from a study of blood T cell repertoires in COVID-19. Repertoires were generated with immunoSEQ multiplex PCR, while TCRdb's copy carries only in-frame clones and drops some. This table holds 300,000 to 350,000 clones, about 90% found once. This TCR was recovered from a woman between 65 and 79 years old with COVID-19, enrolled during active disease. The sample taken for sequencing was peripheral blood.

CDR3 nucleotides: TGCGCCAGCAGCCCCAGAAAGGGACAGCACACAGATACGCAGTATTTT. This gives the protein CASSPRKGQHTDTQYF. V and J are TRBV5-1 and TRBJ2-3, with TRBD1 matching over 7 bases. Trimming took 4 bases from V and 2 from J; bases not matched to a gene: 10. CDR3 length: 16 residues. Germline-derived CDR1 and CDR2 are SGHRS and YFSETQ. Full variable domain (missing parts from reference TRBV5-1 and TRBJ2-3): KAGVTQTPRYLIKTRGQQVTLSCSPISGHRSVSWYQQTPGQGLQFLFEYFSETQRNKGNFPGRFSGRQFSNSRSEMNVSTLELGDSALYLCASSPRKGQHTDTQYFGPGTRLTVL.